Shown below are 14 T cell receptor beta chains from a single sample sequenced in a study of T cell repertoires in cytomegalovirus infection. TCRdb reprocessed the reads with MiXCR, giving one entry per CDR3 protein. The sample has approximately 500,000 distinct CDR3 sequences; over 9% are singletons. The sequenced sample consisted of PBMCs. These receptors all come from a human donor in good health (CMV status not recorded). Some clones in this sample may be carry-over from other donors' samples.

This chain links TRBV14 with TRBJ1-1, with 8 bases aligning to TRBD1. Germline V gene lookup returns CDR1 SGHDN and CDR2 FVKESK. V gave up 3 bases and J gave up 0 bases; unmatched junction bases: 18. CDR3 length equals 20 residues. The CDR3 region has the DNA TGTGCCAGCAGCCAGGACAGGGTTGGTGTTTACGGCCGGGTGAACACTGAAGCTTTCTTT. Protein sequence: CASSQDRVGVYGRVNTEAFF.

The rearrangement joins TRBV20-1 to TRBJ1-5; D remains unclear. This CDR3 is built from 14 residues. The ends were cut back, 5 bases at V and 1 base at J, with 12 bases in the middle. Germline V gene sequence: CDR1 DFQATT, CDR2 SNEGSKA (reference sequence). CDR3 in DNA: TGCAGTGCTCGAGGGTACCGGAGCAATCAGCCCCAGCATTTT. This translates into CSARGYRSNQPQHF.

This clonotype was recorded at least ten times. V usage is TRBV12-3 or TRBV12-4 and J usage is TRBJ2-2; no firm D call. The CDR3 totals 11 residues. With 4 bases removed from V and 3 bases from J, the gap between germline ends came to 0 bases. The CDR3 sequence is CASSYTGELFF. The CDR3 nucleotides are TGTGCCAGCAGTTACACCGGGGAGCTGTTTTTT.

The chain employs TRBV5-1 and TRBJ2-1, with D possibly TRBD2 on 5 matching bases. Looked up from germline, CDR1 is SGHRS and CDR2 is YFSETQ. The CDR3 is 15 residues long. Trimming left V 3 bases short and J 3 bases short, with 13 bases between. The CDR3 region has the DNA TGCGCCAGCAGCTCCGGGGAGTCGGGCTACAATGAGCAGTTCTTC. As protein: CASSSGESGYNEQFF.

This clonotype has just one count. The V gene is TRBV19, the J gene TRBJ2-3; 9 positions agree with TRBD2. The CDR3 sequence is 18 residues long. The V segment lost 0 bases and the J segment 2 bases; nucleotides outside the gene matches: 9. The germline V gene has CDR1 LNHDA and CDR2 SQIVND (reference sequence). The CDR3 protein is CASSIDRPSGRPTDTQYF. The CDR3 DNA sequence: TGTGCCAGTAGTATAGATCGGCCCAGCGGGAGGCCCACAGATACGCAGTATTTT.

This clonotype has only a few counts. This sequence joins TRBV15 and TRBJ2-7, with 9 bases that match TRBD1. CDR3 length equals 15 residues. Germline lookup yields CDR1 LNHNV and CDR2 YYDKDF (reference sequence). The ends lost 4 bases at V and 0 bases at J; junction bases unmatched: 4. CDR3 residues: CATSMGTGSSYEQYF. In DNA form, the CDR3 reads TGTGCCACCAGCATGGGGACAGGGTCCTCCTACGAGCAGTACTTC.

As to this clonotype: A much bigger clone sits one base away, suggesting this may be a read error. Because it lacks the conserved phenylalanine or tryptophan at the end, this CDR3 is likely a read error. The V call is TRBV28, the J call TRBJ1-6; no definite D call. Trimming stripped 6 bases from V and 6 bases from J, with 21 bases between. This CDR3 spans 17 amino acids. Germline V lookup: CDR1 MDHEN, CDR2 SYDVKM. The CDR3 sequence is CASSPGQLSLFNSPLHS. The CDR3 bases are TGTGCCAGCAGCCCTGGGCAACTGTCGCTTTTTAATTCACCCCTCCACTCT.

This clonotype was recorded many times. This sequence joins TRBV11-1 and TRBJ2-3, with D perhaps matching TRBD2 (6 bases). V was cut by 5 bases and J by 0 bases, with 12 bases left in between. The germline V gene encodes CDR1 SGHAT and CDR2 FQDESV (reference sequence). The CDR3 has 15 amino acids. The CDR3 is CASSRSGTSTDTQYF. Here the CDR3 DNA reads TGTGCCAGCAGCAGATCCGGGACTAGCACAGATACGCAGTATTTT.

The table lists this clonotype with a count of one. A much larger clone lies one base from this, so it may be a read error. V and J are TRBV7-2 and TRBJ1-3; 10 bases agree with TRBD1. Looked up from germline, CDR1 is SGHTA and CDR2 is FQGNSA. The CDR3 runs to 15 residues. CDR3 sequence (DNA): TGTGGCAGCAGCTTAGACAGGGGGCTCGGAAACACCATATATTTT. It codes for CGSSLDRGLGNTIYF.

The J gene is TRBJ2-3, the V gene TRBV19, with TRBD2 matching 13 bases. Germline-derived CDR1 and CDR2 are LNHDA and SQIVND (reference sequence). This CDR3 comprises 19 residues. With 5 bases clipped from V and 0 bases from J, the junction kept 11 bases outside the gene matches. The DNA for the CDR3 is TGTGCCAGTAGTTCCCCGGCGACTAGCGGGAGGACTAGCACAGATACGCAGTATTTT. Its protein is CASSSPATSGRTSTDTQYF. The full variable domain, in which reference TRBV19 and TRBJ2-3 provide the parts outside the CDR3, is DGGITQSPKYLFRKEGQNVTLSCEQNLNHDAMYWYRQDPGQGLRLIYYSQIVNDFQKGDIAEGYSVSREKKESFPLTVTSAQKNPTAFYLCASSSPATSGRTSTDTQYFGPGTRLTVL.

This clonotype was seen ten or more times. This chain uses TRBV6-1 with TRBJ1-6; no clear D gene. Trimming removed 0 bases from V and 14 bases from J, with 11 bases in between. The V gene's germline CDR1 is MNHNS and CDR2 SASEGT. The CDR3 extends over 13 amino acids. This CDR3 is CASSEAGPPALHF. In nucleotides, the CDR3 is TGTGCCAGCAGTGAAGCTGGGCCCCCGGCCCTCCACTTT.

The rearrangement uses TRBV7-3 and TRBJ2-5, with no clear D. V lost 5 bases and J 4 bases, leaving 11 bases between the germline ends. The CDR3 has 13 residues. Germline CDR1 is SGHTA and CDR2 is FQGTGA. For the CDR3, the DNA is TGTGCCAGCAGCCCACGGTCGGGAGAGACCCAGTACTTC. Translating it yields CASSPRSGETQYF.

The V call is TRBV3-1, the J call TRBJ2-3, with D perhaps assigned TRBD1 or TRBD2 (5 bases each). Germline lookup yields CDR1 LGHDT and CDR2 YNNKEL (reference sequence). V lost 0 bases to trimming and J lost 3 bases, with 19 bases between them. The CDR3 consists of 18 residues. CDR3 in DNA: TGTGCCAGCAGCCAAGATTCTCGGCAGGGATGGGAGACAGATACGCAGTATTTT. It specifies CASSQDSRQGWETDTQYF.

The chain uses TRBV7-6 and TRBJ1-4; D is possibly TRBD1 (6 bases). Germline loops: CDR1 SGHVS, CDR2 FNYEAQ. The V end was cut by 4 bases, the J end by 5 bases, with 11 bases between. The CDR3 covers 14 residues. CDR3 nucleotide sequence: TGTGCCAGCAGCTCGATTCAGGGGAATGAAAAACTGTTTTTT. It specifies CASSSIQGNEKLFF.